The next 18 T cell receptor beta chains were all read from a single sample in a study of cytomegalovirus exposure and HLA in healthy donors. The primer mix had 60 Vbeta and 13 Jbeta primers. Generated by immunoSEQ multiplex PCR, the TCRdb table keeps only in-frame clones and is missing some. Counted here are about 190,000 clones, 65% to 80% occurring once; the ten biggest clones make up 0.9% to 1.2%. The specimen sequenced was PBMCs. The source is a woman between 40 and 55 years old in good health and CMV-seronegative.

The chain is built from TRBV4-3 and TRBJ2-7; 8 bases agree with TRBD2. Germline V gives CDR1 LGHNA, CDR2 YSLEER. The CDR3 spans 13 residues. The V and J ends lost 1 base and 5 bases, in that order; junction bases with no gene match: 1. The CDR3 DNA follows: TGCGCCAGCAGCCAAGCGGGGGGGAACGAGCAGTACTTC. This gives the protein CASSQAGGNEQYF.

The chain is built from TRBV30 and TRBJ2-7; tentatively, D is TRBD2 (5 bases). From germline, CDR1 is GTSNPN and CDR2 SVGIG (reference sequence). This CDR3 comprises 16 residues. The V and J ends lost 1 base and 3 bases respectively, with 19 bases between them. The CDR3 reads CAWSALVRGDLYEQYV. CDR3 DNA: TGTGCCTGGAGTGCCCTTGTTCGGGGAGATCTCTACGAGCAGTACGTC.

Of note for this clone: Compared with germline, one end of the junction differs, possibly owing to a read error. The V and J genes are TRBV19 and TRBJ2-1, with D maybe TRBD2 (5 bases). The CDR3 covers 21 residues. Germline CDR1 is LNHDA and CDR2 is SQIVND (reference sequence). The CDR3 spells CASSLARTGRAPYFSHNEQFF. In nucleotides, the CDR3 is TGTGCCAGTAGTCTAGCCCGGACGGGAAGGGCCCCATACTTCTCCCACAATGAGCAGTTCTTC. Full variable domain (remainder filled in from reference TRBV19 and TRBJ2-1): DGGITQSPKYLFRKEGQNVTLSCEQNLNHDAMYWYRQDPGQGLRLIYYSQIVNDFQKGDIAEGYSVSREKKESFPLTVTSAQKNPTAFYLCASSLARTGRAPYFSHNEQFFGPGTRLTVL.

The chain joins TRBV4-3 to TRBJ2-3; 12 nucleotides agree with TRBD2. There are 17 residues in the CDR3. The J segment lost 5 bases and the V segment lost 0 bases, leaving 6 bases of the junction unmatched. Per the germline V gene, CDR1 is LGHNA and CDR2 is YSLEER. CDR3 nucleotide sequence: TGCGCCAGCAGCCAAGAGACAGGACTAGCGGGAAAAGATACGCAGTATTTT. Its protein product is CASSQETGLAGKDTQYF.

This rearrangement joins TRBV21-1 to TRBJ2-2; no DNA check was done on the table's D call, TRBD2. TRBV21-1 is listed as a pseudogene. The CDR3 runs 16 residues. The CDR3 DNA is TGTGCCAGCAGCCCTGCGACTAGTCTGTTTGGCGGGGAGCTGTTTTTT. It is translated as CASSPATSLFGGELFF.

This clone has just a few counts. The genes are TRBV18 and TRBJ1-2; D ambiguous. From germline, CDR1 is KGHSH and CDR2 LQKENI. Trimming removed 3 bases at V and 8 bases at J, with 10 bases between. CDR3 size: 12 residues. The CDR3 spells CASSPETLGYTF. The CDR3 DNA is TGTGCCAGCTCACCCGAAACACTAGGCTACACCTTC.

The chain carries TRBV27 and TRBJ1-5; D gene ambiguous. V was trimmed by 6 bases and J by 0 bases, leaving 12 bases between them. The CDR3 consists of 15 residues. The germline gives CDR1 MNHEY, CDR2 SMNVEV (reference sequence). CDR3 bases: TGTGCCAGCAGCAGACAATTCCTTAGCAATCAGCCCCAGCATTTT. It encodes CASSRQFLSNQPQHF.

This sequence joins TRBV19 and TRBJ1-2; the D is unclear. The CDR3 contains 14 residues. Between the trimmed V and J ends, which lost 1 base and 0 bases, there was a span of 6 bases. CDR1 and CDR2 from the germline V gene are LNHDA and SQIVND (reference sequence). The CDR3, as DNA: TGTGCCAGTAGTATAGGCAGCGCTAACTATGGCTACACCTTC. This translates into CASSIGSANYGYTF.

V and J are TRBV19 and TRBJ1-1, with D possibly matching TRBD1 (6 bases). Trimming pared 5 bases from V and 4 bases from J, leaving 11 bases between. In germline, CDR1 is LNHDA, CDR2 SQIVND (reference sequence). CDR3 length: 13 amino acids. CDR3 sequence reads: CASSGGHITEAFF. For the CDR3, the DNA is TGTGCCAGTAGTGGGGGACACATCACTGAAGCTTTCTTT.

This rearrangement joins TRBV11-2 to TRBJ2-5, with D tentatively TRBD2 (6 bases). The DNA matches TRBJ2-7 better at its end, which makes the J call doubtful. Germline CDR1 reads SGHAT; CDR2 reads FQNNGV. The CDR3 extends over 14 amino acids. As DNA, the CDR3 is TGTGCCAGCAGCTTAGGGGTGGGAGCGGGCGAGCAGTACTTC. Translation: CASSLGVGAGEQYF.

This rearrangement joins TRBV5-4 to TRBJ2-3; D perhaps matches TRBD2 (5 bases). The V gene's germline CDR1 is SGHNT and CDR2 YYREEE (reference sequence). CDR3 size: 15 residues. V was trimmed by 4 bases and J by 1 base, leaving 13 bases between them. The CDR3 protein is CASSPEASRTDTQYF. CDR3 DNA sequence: TGTGCCAGCAGCCCTGAGGCTAGCCGCACAGATACGCAGTATTTT.

The CDR3 here is CASSLARQETQYF. Here the CDR3 DNA reads TGCGCCAGCAGCTTGGCCCGTCAAGAGACCCAGTACTTC. The chain recombines TRBV5-1 with TRBJ2-5; D is unclear. V lost 0 bases and J lost 2, with 5 bases in between. Germline assignment: CDR1 SGHRS and CDR2 YFSETQ. The CDR3 runs to 13 residues.

V and J are TRBV18 and TRBJ2-1, with 8 bases identical to TRBD2. J lost 9 bases, V lost 1 base, and 14 bases had no gene match. Germline V gene lookup returns CDR1 KGHSH and CDR2 LQKENI. CDR3 size: 17 residues. CDR3 in DNA: TGTGCCAGCTCACCACGTACAAAGGGAGCGGGAGAAGGTGAGCAGTTCTTC. Protein: CASSPRTKGAGEGEQFF.

The J gene is TRBJ2-7, the V gene TRBV7-9; 11 nucleotides line up with TRBD1. Germline V gene sequence: CDR1 SEHNR, CDR2 FQNEAQ (reference sequence). V was clipped by 10 bases and J by 4 bases; unmatched bases: 6. The CDR3 is 13 residues long. CDR3: CAIRTGGRYEQYF. CDR3 bases: TGTGCCATCCGGACAGGGGGCAGGTACGAGCAGTACTTC.

The CDR3 nucleotides read TGTGCCAGCAGTGTTCGGAGGGGTGGTGGAAACACCATATATTTT. It codes for CASSVRRGGGNTIYF. The rearrangement joins TRBV2 to TRBJ1-3, with D perhaps matching TRBD1 (5 bases). Between the trimmed V and J ends, which lost 4 bases and 3 bases, there was a span of 13 bases. The CDR3 length is 15 residues. CDR1 and CDR2 from the germline V gene are SNHLY and FYNNEI. The full variable domain, rest sourced from reference TRBV2 and TRBJ1-3, is EPEVTQTPSHQVTQMGQEVILRCVPISNHLYFYWYRQILGQKVEFLVSFYNNEISEKSEIFDDQFSVERPDGSNFTLKIRSTKLEDSAMYFCASSVRRGGGNTIYFGEGSWLTVV.

Worth noting for this clone: At one of its ends the junction is not consistent with the germline gene, which may arise from a read error. The J gene is TRBJ2-3, the V gene TRBV7-9; D not resolved. The CDR3 totals 17 residues. CDR1 and CDR2 from the germline V gene are SEHNR and FQNEAQ (reference sequence). In nucleotides, the CDR3 is TGTTCCAGCAGCTCGGGTTCAGTGGTTTCAATTCTTGATACGCAGTATTTT. As protein: CSSSSGSVVSILDTQYF.

This clone showed up just once. This rearrangement joins TRBV29-1 to TRBJ1-2, with D uncertain. V dropped 6 bases and J dropped 3 bases, with 20 bases sitting between them. The CDR3 loop spans 15 amino acids. Germline V lookup: CDR1 SQVTM, CDR2 ANQGSEA. This chain's CDR3 is CSVQNRRTADYGYTF. The CDR3 DNA follows: TGCAGCGTGCAAAATCGAAGGACTGCAGACTATGGCTACACCTTC.

This clone occurred a few times. V and J are TRBV5-1 and TRBJ2-1, with a tentative D call TRBD2 (6 bases). The CDR3 runs to 13 residues. The V gene lost 7 bases and the J gene lost 9 bases, with 17 bases spanning the gap. From germline, CDR1 is SGHRS and CDR2 YFSETQ. The CDR3 DNA follows: TGCGCCAGCGGACCGGGGGTCTCTCCTGAGCAGTTCTTC. The encoded protein is CASGPGVSPEQFF.